The TCR beta chain described here comes from a study of T cell responses to AZD1222 COVID-19 vaccine. Second-dose intervals of approximately 4 or approximately 12 weeks were pooled. This clone was seen a single time. Its cognate antigen is unknown. TCRdb's table, derived via immunoSEQ multiplex PCR, lists solely in-frame clones and lacks some. The sample yields 85,000 to 100,000 clones, approximately 89% seen once. V lost 5 bases, J lost 10 bases, and 9 bases stayed unmatched. CDR3 length: 15 residues. The germline CDR1 and CDR2 sequences are LNHDA and SQIVND (reference sequence). General study findings and limits: Clonal diversity was possibly underestimated; the donors were predominantly white British and more often female. Targeting of unmutated variant regions was reportedly seen in nearly half of spike-specific TCRs. The peak T cell response came first, and repertoires were sampled only after it.

The sequencing used peripheral blood, collected 28 days after the second AZD1222 dose. This sequence was found in an adult who received the AZD1222 COVID-19 vaccine. The rearrangement uses TRBV19 and TRBJ1-6, with TRBD1 identical over 9 bases. Here the CDR3 DNA reads TGTGCCAGTAGTGAAGCTGGACAGGGGAACTCACCCCTCCACTTT. This gives the protein CASSEAGQGNSPLHF.